Listed here are 2 T cell receptor beta chains from one sample, sequenced in a study of blood T cells in healthy people across ages. It was with a sample-barcoded 5' primer and a J-beta primer mix that a second PCR of roughly 6 to 11 cycles was run. In TCRdb, the 5' RACE reads were re-called with MiXCR into one record per CDR3 protein. This table has 650,000 to 900,000 distinct CDR3 sequences, around two thirds appearing once. The sample taken for sequencing was blood. The receptors were gathered from a man aged 25-45 years in good health.

V and J are TRBV7-2 and TRBJ2-1; the match to TRBD1 covers 9 bases. Germline V CDR1 and CDR2: SGHTA, FQGNSA. The CDR3 covers 17 residues. Germline trimming cut 2 bases from V and 7 bases from J; bases unmatched to any gene: 12. CDR3 residues: CASSLTTGTGWDNEQFF. Written as DNA, the CDR3 is TGTGCCAGCAGCTTAACCACCGGGACAGGGTGGGATAATGAGCAGTTCTTC.

Only a few counts were recorded for this clonotype. The chain carries TRBV7-9 and TRBJ2-6, with 7 nucleotides matching TRBD1. V was clipped by 6 bases and J by 1 base; unmatched bases: 0. The CDR3 spans 14 residues. The V gene's germline CDR1 is SEHNR and CDR2 FQNEAQ (reference sequence). This CDR3 is CASRGQSGANVLTF. CDR3 nucleotides: TGTGCCAGCAGGGGACAGTCTGGGGCCAACGTCCTGACTTTC.